This record covers a single T cell receptor (beta chain). The record originates from a study of beta chain features in type 1 diabetes. Per germline, CDR1 SNHLY and CDR2 FYNNEI. The CDR3 runs 14 residues. Between the trimmed V and J ends, which lost 3 bases and 5 bases, there was a span of 10 bases. The authors reverse transcribed all of the isolated RNA, so sequencing captured expressed TCRB transcripts. Naive, central memory and regulatory T cell samples averaged roughly 3.8 million reads. Libraries were prepared by immunoSEQ multiplex PCR; TCRdb keeps only in-frame clonotypes and omits some of them. The repertoire holds under 950,000 clones, roughly 17% seen once, with around 0.02% in the top ten.

The sample taken for sequencing was naive CD4+ T cells from blood. The sequence derives from a woman between 18 and 29 years old in good health. This chain joins TRBV2 and TRBJ2-2; tentatively, D is TRBD1 (6 bases). CDR3 nucleotides: TGTGCCAGCAGTGAGGCAGGGGCTACCGGGGAGCTGTTTTTT. Translating it yields CASSEAGATGELFF.